This T cell receptor beta chain derives from a study of blood T cells in healthy people across ages. The extraction recovered at least 5.5 micrograms of total RNA per sample. Combining a sample-barcoded 5' primer with a J-beta primer mix, a second PCR ran for roughly 7 to 11 cycles. Every sample gave at least 2.5 million paired-end reads containing CDR3. TCRdb ran MiXCR on the 5' RACE reads and lists one entry per CDR3 protein. In the table there are 1.5 million to 1.9 million distinct CDR3 sequences, approximately 43% of which are singletons. J gave up 5 bases and V 6 bases, and 12 bases lay outside the gene matches. The CDR3 extends over 16 amino acids.

The origin of this receptor is a woman aged 18-35 years in good health. The rearrangement uses TRBV12-3 or TRBV12-4 and TRBJ1-4; 7 nucleotides agree with TRBD1. Input material: blood. The CDR3 bases are TGTGCCAGCAGCCCGACCGCCGGGACAGTAAATGAAAAACTGTTTTTT. As protein: CASSPTAGTVNEKLFF.